What follows are 21 T cell receptor beta chains derived from one specimen sequenced in a study of beta chain features in type 1 diabetes (dated by TCRdb to the late 2010s). The study at large found these results: In all four CD4+ subsets, TCRB CDR3 length was moderately but significantly shorter in type 1 diabetes patients.

The protocol used for the library was the immunoSEQ multiplex PCR assay. The High Capacity cDNA Reverse Transcription Kit was used to reverse transcribe all of the isolated RNA, meaning that expressed TCRB transcripts were what got sequenced. Imported from immuneACCESS, the table was reduced by TCRdb to in-frame sequences with V and J called. These copies leave out some clones; in studies compared against another copy, an unresolved V gene accounts for under half, and the cause of the remainder is not known. The table for this sample lists hundreds of thousands of clones; roughly an eighth of them were counted only once. The biggest ten clones account for about 0.02% of the sample. What these receptors recognize is not known. Material: naive CD4+ T cells from blood. This specimen's cell subset or site label, per the study, means: true naive CD4+ T cells. The receptor set was obtained from a man between 18 and 29 years old with type 1 diabetes.

This clone was counted a few times. The chain links TRBV4-1 to TRBJ2-7; D possibly corresponds to TRBD2 (6 bases). CDR1 and CDR2 from the germline V gene are MGHRA and YSYEKL. The V end was cut by 0 bases, the J end by 7 bases, with 19 bases between. The CDR3 sequence is 16 residues long. CDR3 in amino acids: CASSQDWGGATKEQYF. The CDR3 DNA sequence: TGCGCCAGCAGCCAAGATTGGGGCGGGGCGACTAAAGAGCAGTACTTC.

This clone was seen a few times. This CDR3 is CASSPRNTDTQYF. The CDR3 DNA reads as TGTGCCAGCAGCCCAAGGAACACAGATACGCAGTATTTT. This chain connects TRBV5-6 to TRBJ2-3; D is ambiguous. With 4 bases removed from V and 2 bases from J, the gap between germline ends came to 8 bases. The CDR3 totals 13 residues. CDR1 SGHDT and CDR2 YYEEEE come from the germline V gene.

This clone was counted only a few times. The V call is TRBV5-1, the J call TRBJ2-2; 12 nucleotides match TRBD1. Germline assignment: CDR1 SGHRS and CDR2 YFSETQ. CDR3 length: 16 amino acids. After removal of 4 bases from V and 7 bases from J, the junction contained 8 bases not matched to a gene. The CDR3 protein is CASSHMGQGANGELFF. In nucleotides, the CDR3 is TGCGCCAGCAGCCATATGGGACAGGGGGCAAACGGGGAGCTGTTTTTT.

V gene TRBV4-1 combines with J gene TRBJ1-5; 7 bases map to TRBD1. Germline trimming cut 0 bases from V and 6 bases from J; bases unmatched to any gene: 11. In germline, CDR1 is MGHRA, CDR2 YSYEKL. The CDR3 contains 17 residues. CDR3 in amino acids: CASSQDKGAGVGQPQHF. In nucleotides, the CDR3 is TGCGCCAGCAGCCAAGATAAGGGGGCAGGTGTGGGTCAGCCCCAGCATTTT.

This clone was found a few times. The junction departs from germline at one end; a sequencing error may be responsible. The chain employs TRBV30 and TRBJ2-7; 10 bases fit TRBD1. Germline CDR1 and CDR2: GTSNPN and SVGIG (reference sequence). The CDR3 has 15 amino acids. CDR3 amino acids: CAWSPSGQGRYEQCF. In DNA, the CDR3 is TGTGCCTGGAGTCCCTCGGGACAGGGGCGCTACGAGCAGTGCTTC.

This chain connects TRBV4-1 to TRBJ1-2, with 10 positions matching TRBD1. Germline-derived CDR1 and CDR2 are MGHRA and YSYEKL. CDR3 size: 15 residues. With V trimmed by 1 base and J by 5 bases, 4 bases remained unmatched. For the CDR3, the DNA is TGCGCCAGCAGCCAAGGACAGGGGGCGTCTTATGGCTACACCTTC. Its protein product is CASSQGQGASYGYTF.

V gene TRBV4-1 combines with J gene TRBJ2-7; D is uncertain. From germline, CDR1 is MGHRA and CDR2 YSYEKL. This CDR3 is built from 13 residues. The V and J ends lost 0 bases and 6 bases respectively, with 9 bases between them. The CDR3 reads CASSQDVWREQYF. The CDR3, as DNA: TGCGCCAGCAGCCAAGATGTGTGGCGCGAGCAGTACTTC.

This chain connects TRBV6-1 to TRBJ1-2; D is perhaps TRBD1 (6 bases). This CDR3 has 11 amino acids. From germline, CDR1 is MNHNS and CDR2 SASEGT. Between the trimmed V and J ends, which lost 4 bases and 14 bases, there was a span of 14 bases. CDR3 in DNA: TGTGCCAGCAGTGTCACCAGGGGCCAAACCTTC. The encoded protein is CASSVTRGQTF.

This clone was seen a handful of times. The rearrangement links TRBV5-6 to TRBJ1-5; no clear D. V shed 1 base and J shed 3 bases, with 5 bases lying between them. Germline V gene data show CDR1 as SGHDT and CDR2 as YYEEEE. This CDR3 region has 13 residues. This chain's CDR3 is CASSLSDNQPQHF. The CDR3 DNA reads as TGTGCCAGCAGCTTGTCGGACAATCAGCCCCAGCATTTT.

This clone has only a few counts. As DNA, the CDR3 is TGTGCCAGCAGTCCCGCCATGAACACTGAAGCTTTCTTT. Translation: CASSPAMNTEAFF. This chain links TRBV7-9 with TRBJ1-1; D ambiguous. Trimming left V 6 bases short and J 0 bases short, with 8 bases between. The CDR3 covers 13 residues. The germline V gene has CDR1 SEHNR and CDR2 FQNEAQ (reference sequence).

This clone was seen more than once but under ten times. The chain carries TRBV5-1 and TRBJ1-5; the match to TRBD1 covers 12 bases. J gave up 5 bases and V 3 bases, and 3 bases lay outside the gene matches. The CDR3 is made up of 15 amino acids. CDR1 SGHRS and CDR2 YFSETQ come from the germline V gene. The CDR3 nucleotides read TGCGCCAGCAGCTCCGGGACAGGGGGCGATCAGCCCCAGCATTTT. Translating it yields CASSSGTGGDQPQHF.

This clone came up a few times. V usage is TRBV10-1 and J usage is TRBJ1-3, with a tentative D call TRBD1 (5 bases). From germline, CDR1 is WNHNN and CDR2 SYGVQD (reference sequence). The CDR3 totals 13 residues. V was pared by 8 bases and J by 0 bases, with 8 bases between. The CDR3 nucleotides are TGCGCCAGCCGACAGTCCTCTGGAAACACCATATATTTT. The encoded protein is CASRQSSGNTIYF.

This clone was counted only a few times. This chain uses TRBV29-1 with TRBJ1-2, with TRBD1 identical over 8 bases. The CDR3 has 15 residues. The germline V gene encodes CDR1 SQVTM and CDR2 ANQGSEA. V was clipped by 7 bases and J by 4 bases; unmatched bases: 14. CDR3 sequence (DNA): TGCAGCGCCCAGGAACTACAGGGGGGAGGCTATGGCTACACCTTC. It translates to CSAQELQGGGYGYTF.

The rearrangement links TRBV11-1 to TRBJ1-6; D is undetermined. The CDR3 contains 16 residues. Per germline, CDR1 SGHAT and CDR2 FQDESV (reference sequence). Trimming removed 2 bases at V and 2 bases at J, with 10 bases between. CDR3 DNA: TGTGCCAGCAGCTTATCTGGGGTGACCTATAATTCACCCCTCCACTTT. It yields the protein CASSLSGVTYNSPLHF.

The V and J genes are TRBV11-3 and TRBJ2-1, with a possible D match to TRBD2 (6 bases). CDR1 and CDR2 from the germline V gene are SGHNT and YENEEA. The CDR3 is made up of 15 amino acids. Trimming shortened V by 0 bases and J by 5 bases, and 11 bases separated the two germline ends. The CDR3 DNA follows: TGTGCCAGCAGCTTAGACGGGGGATACCACAATGAGCAGTTCTTC. Its protein product is CASSLDGGYHNEQFF.

This chain joins TRBV30 and TRBJ1-2; D is unresolved. The CDR3 is 15 residues long. Between the trimmed V and J ends, which lost 3 bases and 9 bases, there was a span of 23 bases. Per the germline V gene, CDR1 is GTSNPN and CDR2 is SVGIG (reference sequence). The CDR3 loop is CAWSSREGGKLSYTF. DNA for the CDR3: TGTGCCTGGAGCTCCCGAGAGGGAGGCAAACTTAGCTACACCTTC.

This clone has a handful of counts. This rearrangement joins TRBV28 to TRBJ1-2; D ambiguous. Germline V gene lookup returns CDR1 MDHEN and CDR2 SYDVKM. V was clipped by 1 base and J by 8 bases, with 11 bases between them. This CDR3 has 13 residues. CDR3 region: CASSLSPSQGYTF. CDR3 sequence (DNA): TGTGCCAGCAGTTTATCTCCTAGCCAGGGCTACACCTTC.

The CDR3 DNA sequence: TGTGCCAGCAGTTTGAGACCCAACTATGGCTACACCTTC. Its translation: CASSLRPNYGYTF. V is TRBV27 and J is TRBJ1-2; D remains unclear. Germline V gene data show CDR1 as MNHEY and CDR2 as SMNVEV (reference sequence). The CDR3 consists of 13 residues. V lost 3 bases, J lost 2 bases, and 7 bases lay in between.

This rearrangement joins TRBV25-1 to TRBJ2-3, with 8 positions matching TRBD2. The V gene end was trimmed by 1 base and the J gene end by 3 bases; junction bases not matched to a gene: 3. The CDR3 is 15 residues long. Germline V gene lookup returns CDR1 MGHDK and CDR2 SYGVNS. The CDR3 loop is CASSESGGATDTQYF. The CDR3 nucleotides are TGTGCCAGCAGTGAATCGGGGGGGGCGACAGATACGCAGTATTTT.

In its sample, this clone was seen once. The V and J genes are TRBV11-3 and TRBJ1-6, with no clear D. Germline V gene sequence: CDR1 SGHNT, CDR2 YENEEA. CDR3 size: 12 residues. The V and J ends lost 0 bases and 9 bases respectively, with 3 bases between them. CDR3 sequence: CASSLDGSPLHF. The CDR3 DNA follows: TGTGCCAGCAGCTTAGATGGTTCACCCCTCCACTTT.

The chain links TRBV19 to TRBJ2-3; unclear D gene. CDR1 LNHDA and CDR2 SQIVND come from the germline V gene (reference sequence). The CDR3 is 10 residues long. The germline V and J ends were trimmed by 8 bases and 5 bases, with 5 bases remaining between them. CDR3 in amino acids: CASGEDTQYF. CDR3 nucleotide sequence: TGTGCCAGTGGGGAAGATACGCAGTATTTT.